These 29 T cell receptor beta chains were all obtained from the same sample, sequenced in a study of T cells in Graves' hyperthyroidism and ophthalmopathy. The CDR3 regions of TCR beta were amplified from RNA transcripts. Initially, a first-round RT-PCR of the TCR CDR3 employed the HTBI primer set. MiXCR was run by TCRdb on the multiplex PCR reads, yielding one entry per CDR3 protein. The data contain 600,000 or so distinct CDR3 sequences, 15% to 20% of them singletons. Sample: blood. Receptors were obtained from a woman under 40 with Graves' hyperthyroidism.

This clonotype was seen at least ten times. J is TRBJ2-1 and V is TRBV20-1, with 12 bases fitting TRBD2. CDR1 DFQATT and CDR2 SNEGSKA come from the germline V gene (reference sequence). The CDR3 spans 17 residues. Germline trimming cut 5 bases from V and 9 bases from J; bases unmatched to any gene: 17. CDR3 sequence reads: CSASRAGWASGRGEQFF. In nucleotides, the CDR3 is TGCAGTGCTTCCCGGGCAGGCTGGGCTAGCGGGAGGGGTGAGCAGTTCTTC.

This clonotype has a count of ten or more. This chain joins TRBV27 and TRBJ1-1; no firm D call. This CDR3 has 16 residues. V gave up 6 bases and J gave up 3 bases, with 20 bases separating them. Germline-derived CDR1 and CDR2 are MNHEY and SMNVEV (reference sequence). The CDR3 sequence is CASRQRAQWVDTEAFF. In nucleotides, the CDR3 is TGTGCCAGCAGACAAAGGGCACAGTGGGTGGACACTGAAGCTTTCTTT.

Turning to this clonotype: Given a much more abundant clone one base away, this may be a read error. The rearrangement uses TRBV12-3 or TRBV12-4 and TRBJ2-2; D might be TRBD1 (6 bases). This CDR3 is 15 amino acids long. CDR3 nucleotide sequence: TGTGCCGGCAGTTATACAGGGTTTAGAACCGGGGAGCTGTTTTTT. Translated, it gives CAGSYTGFRTGELFF.

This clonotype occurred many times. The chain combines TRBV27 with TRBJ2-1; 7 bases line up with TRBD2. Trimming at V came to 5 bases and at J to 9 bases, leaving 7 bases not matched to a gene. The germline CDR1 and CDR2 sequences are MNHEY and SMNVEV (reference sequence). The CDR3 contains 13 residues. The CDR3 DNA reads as TGTGCCAGCAGTCCGAACGCTAGCGGTGAGCAGTTCTTC. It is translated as CASSPNASGEQFF.

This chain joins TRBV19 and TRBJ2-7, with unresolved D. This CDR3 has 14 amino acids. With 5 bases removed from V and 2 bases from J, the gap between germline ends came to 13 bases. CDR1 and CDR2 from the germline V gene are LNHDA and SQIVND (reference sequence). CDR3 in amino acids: CASSQGFGTYEQYF. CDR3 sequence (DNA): TGTGCCAGTAGTCAAGGGTTCGGTACCTACGAGCAGTACTTC.

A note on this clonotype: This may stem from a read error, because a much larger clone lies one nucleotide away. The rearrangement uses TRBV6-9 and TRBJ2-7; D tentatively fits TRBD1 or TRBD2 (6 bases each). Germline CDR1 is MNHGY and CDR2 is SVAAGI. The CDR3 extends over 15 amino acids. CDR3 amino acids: CASGYYGGQNYEQYF. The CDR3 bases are TGTGCCAGCGGTTATTACGGGGGACAAAACTACGAGCAGTACTTC.

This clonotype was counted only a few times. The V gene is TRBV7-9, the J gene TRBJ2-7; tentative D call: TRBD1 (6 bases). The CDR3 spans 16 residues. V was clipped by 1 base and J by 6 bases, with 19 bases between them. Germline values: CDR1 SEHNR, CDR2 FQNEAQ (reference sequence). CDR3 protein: CASSLVGGGISAEQYF. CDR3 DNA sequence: TGTGCCAGCAGCTTAGTTGGGGGCGGAATTAGCGCCGAGCAGTACTTC.

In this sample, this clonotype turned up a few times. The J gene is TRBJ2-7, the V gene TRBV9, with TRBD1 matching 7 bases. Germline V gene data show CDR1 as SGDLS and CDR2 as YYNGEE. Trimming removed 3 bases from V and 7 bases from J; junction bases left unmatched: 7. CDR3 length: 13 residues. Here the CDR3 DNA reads TGTGCCAGCAGCGGACAGGGACCCAAAGAGCAGTACTTC. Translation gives CASSGQGPKEQYF.

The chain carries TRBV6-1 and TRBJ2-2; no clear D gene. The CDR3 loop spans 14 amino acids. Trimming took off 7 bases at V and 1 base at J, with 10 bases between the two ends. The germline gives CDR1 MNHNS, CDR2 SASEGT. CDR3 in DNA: TGTGCCAGCAATTTGGCAGTGAACACCGGGGAGCTGTTTTTT. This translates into CASNLAVNTGELFF.

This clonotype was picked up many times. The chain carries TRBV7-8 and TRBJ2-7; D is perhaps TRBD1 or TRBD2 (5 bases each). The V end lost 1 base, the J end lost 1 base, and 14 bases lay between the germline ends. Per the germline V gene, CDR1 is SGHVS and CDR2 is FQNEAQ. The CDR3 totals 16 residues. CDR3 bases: TGTGCCAGCAGCTTAGGGGACCCCACCCCGTCCTACGAGCAGTACTTC. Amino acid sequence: CASSLGDPTPSYEQYF.

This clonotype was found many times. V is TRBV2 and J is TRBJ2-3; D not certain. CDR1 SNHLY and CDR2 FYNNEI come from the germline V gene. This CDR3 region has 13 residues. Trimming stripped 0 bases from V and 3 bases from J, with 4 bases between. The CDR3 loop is CASSEAGTDTQYF. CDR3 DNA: TGTGCCAGCAGTGAAGCGGGAACAGATACGCAGTATTTT. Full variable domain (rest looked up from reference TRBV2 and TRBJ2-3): EPEVTQTPSHQVTQMGQEVILRCVPISNHLYFYWYRQILGQKVEFLVSFYNNEISEKSEIFDDQFSVERPDGSNFTLKIRSTKLEDSAMYFCASSEAGTDTQYFGPGTRLTVL.

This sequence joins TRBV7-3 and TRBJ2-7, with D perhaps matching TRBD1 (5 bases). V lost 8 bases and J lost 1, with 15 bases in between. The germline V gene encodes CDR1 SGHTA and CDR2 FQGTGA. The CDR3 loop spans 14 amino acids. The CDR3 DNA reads TGTGCCAGCGGGCCCCCAGGGTTGTCCTACGAGCAGTACTTC. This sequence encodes CASGPPGLSYEQYF.

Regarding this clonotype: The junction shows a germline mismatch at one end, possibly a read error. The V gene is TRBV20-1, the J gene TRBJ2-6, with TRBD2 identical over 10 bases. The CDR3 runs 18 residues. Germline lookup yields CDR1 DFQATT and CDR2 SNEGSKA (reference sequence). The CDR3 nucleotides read TGCAGTGCTGGAGATTCTAGCGGGAGCTCCTCTGGGGCCAACGTCCTGACTTTC. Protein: CSAGDSSGSSSGANVLTF.

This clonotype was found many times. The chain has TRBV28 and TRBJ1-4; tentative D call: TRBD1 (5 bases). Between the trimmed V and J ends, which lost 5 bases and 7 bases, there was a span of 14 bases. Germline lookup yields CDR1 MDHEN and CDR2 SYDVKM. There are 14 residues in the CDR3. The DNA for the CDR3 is TGTGCCAGCAGTCGCCGATTTAGGGGTGAAAAACTGTTTTTT. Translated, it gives CASSRRFRGEKLFF.

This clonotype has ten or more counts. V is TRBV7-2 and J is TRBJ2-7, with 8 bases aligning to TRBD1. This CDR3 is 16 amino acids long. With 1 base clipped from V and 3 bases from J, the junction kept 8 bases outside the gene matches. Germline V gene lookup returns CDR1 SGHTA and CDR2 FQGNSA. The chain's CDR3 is CASSLEYGDRYYEQYF. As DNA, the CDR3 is TGTGCCAGCAGCTTAGAGTATGGGGACAGGTACTACGAGCAGTACTTC.

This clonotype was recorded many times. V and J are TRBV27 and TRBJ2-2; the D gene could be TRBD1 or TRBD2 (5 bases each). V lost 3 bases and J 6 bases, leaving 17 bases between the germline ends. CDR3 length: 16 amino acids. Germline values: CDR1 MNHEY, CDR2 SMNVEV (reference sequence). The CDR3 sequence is CASSFETAWDAGELFF. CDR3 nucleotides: TGTGCCAGCAGTTTTGAAACTGCTTGGGACGCCGGGGAGCTGTTTTTT.

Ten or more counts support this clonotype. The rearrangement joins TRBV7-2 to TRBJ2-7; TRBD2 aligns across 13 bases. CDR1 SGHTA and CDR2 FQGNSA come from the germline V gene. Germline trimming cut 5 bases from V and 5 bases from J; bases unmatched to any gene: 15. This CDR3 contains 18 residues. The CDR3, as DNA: TGTGCCAGCAGCCCATCGTATGGACTAGCGGGAGTAAAAGACGAGCAGTACTTC. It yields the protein CASSPSYGLAGVKDEQYF.

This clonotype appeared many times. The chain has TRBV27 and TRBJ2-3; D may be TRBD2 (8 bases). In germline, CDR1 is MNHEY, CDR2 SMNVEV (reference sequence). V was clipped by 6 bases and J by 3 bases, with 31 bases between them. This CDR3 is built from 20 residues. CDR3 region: CASRLRGGTRSFSSTDTQYF. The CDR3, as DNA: TGTGCCAGCAGACTCAGGGGGGGGACTAGATCATTTAGCAGTACAGATACGCAGTATTTT.

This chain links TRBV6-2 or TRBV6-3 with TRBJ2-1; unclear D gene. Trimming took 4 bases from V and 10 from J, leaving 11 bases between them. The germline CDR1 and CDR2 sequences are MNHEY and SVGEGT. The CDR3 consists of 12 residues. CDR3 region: CASSWRLGEQFF. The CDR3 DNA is TGTGCCAGCAGTTGGCGACTTGGGGAGCAGTTCTTC.

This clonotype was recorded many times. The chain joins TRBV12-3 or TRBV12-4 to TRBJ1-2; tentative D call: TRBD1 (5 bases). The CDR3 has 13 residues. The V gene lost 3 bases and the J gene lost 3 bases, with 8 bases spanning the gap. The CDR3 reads CASSFDRDYGYTF. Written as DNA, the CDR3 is TGTGCCAGCAGTTTTGACAGAGACTATGGCTACACCTTC.

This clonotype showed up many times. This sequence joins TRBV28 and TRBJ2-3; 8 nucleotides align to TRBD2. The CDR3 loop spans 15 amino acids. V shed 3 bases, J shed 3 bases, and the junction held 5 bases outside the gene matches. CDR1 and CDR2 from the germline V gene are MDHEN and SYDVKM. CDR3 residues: CASSFEAGDTDTQYF. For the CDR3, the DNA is TGTGCCAGCAGTTTCGAAGCGGGAGATACAGATACGCAGTATTTT.

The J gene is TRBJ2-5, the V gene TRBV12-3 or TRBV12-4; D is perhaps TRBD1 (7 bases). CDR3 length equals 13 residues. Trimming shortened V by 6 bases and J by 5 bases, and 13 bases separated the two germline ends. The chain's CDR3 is CASRSAGGETQYF. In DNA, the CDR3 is TGTGCCAGCAGATCCGCAGGGGGGGAGACCCAGTACTTC.

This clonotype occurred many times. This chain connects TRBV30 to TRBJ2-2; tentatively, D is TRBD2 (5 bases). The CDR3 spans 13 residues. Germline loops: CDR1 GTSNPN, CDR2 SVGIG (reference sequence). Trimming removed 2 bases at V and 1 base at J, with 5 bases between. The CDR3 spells CAWSRENTGELFF. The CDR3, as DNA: TGTGCCTGGAGTCGGGAGAACACCGGGGAGCTGTTTTTT.

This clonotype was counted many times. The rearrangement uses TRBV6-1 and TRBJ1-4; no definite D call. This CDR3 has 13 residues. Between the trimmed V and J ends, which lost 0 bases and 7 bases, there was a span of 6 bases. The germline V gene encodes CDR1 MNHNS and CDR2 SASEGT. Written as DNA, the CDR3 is TGTGCCAGCAGTGAAGCCGGACCTGAAAAACTGTTTTTT. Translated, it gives CASSEAGPEKLFF.

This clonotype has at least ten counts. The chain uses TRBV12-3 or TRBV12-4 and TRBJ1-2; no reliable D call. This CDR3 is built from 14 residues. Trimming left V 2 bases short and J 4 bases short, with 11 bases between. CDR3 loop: CASSLQRLGYGYTF. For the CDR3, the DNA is TGTGCCAGCAGTTTACAGCGACTGGGCTATGGCTACACCTTC.

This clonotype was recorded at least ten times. The CDR3 DNA reads as TGCAGTGCCGCCAAGCCCAACACTGAAGCTTTCTTT. This sequence encodes CSAAKPNTEAFF. The genes are TRBV20-1 and TRBJ1-1, with unresolved D. Germline V lookup: CDR1 DFQATT, CDR2 SNEGSKA (reference sequence). The V and J ends lost 6 bases and 2 bases respectively, with 10 bases between them. This CDR3 is 12 amino acids long.

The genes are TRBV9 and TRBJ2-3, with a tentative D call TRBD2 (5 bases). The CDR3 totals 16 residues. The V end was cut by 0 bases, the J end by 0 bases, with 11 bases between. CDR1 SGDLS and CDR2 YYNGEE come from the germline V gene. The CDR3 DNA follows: TGTGCCAGCAGCGTAGGGCTAGCAGATAGCACAGATACGCAGTATTTT. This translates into CASSVGLADSTDTQYF.

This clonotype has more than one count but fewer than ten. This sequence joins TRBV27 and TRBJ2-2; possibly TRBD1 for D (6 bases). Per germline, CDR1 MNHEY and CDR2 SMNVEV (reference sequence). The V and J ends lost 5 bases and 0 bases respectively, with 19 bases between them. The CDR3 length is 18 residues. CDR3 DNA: TGTGCCAGCAGTCCGCTGCAAGACAGGCGGACGAACACCGGGGAGCTGTTTTTT. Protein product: CASSPLQDRRTNTGELFF.

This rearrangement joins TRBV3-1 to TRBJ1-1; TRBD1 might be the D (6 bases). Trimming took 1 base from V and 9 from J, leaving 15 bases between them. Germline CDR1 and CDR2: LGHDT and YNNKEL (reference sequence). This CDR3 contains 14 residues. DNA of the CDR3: TGTGCCAGCAGCCAAGCAGGGGCCAGGGTCAAAGCTTTCTTT. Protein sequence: CASSQAGARVKAFF.